A selection of T cell receptor beta chains follows, all from one sample in a study of PD-L1 blockade in urothelial cancer. Sequenced by immunoSEQ multiplex PCR; TCRdb stores in-frame clones only, minus some. There are around 42,000 clones in the sample; more than 75% occur only once, and 2.7% lies in the top ten. Material: PBMCs, obtained around atezolizumab (anti-PD-L1) treatment. The origin of the receptors is a man aged 70-80 years with urothelial cancer. Both conserved end residues are part of each CDR3. The D gene is left open where the match is weak. Size is omitted from some rows. Given values are once, few, many or a class for expanded clones.

clone size,J gene,D gene,V gene,CDR3 protein,CDR3 DNA
few,TRBJ1-3,-,TRBV7-2,CASSPGGSGNTIYF,TGTGCCAGCAGCCCCGGGGGGTCTGGAAACACCATATATTTT
-,TRBJ1-5,-,TRBV6-1,CASKGISNQPQHF,TGTGCCAGCAAGGGGATTAGCAATCAGCCCCAGCATTTT
-,TRBJ2-1,-,TRBV6-6,CATAPGRGNEQFF,TGTGCCACCGCGCCAGGGAGGGGGAATGAGCAGTTCTTC
-,TRBJ1-1,-,TRBV5-1,CASTYGGNTEAFF,TGCGCCAGCACTTACGGTGGGAACACTGAAGCTTTCTTT
-,TRBJ1-2,-,TRBV7-2,CASSLFVRGSDGYTF,TGTGCCAGCAGCTTATTTGTCCGGGGGTCAGATGGCTACACCTTC
-,TRBJ1-2,TRBD1,TRBV7-3,CASSSTGGGYGYTF,TGTGCCAGCAGCTCGACAGGGGGCGGCTATGGCTACACCTTC
-,TRBJ2-7,TRBD1,TRBV5-5,CASSLVERGLPLPYEQYF,TGTGCCAGCAGCTTGGTAGAGAGGGGGCTACCGTTGCCCTACGAGCAGTACTTC
-,TRBJ2-1,-,TRBV5-6,CASSLLRGSSIDEQFF,TGTGCCAGCAGCCTCCTTAGGGGGAGCAGTATAGATGAGCAGTTCTTC
-,TRBJ1-5,TRBD1,TRBV5-6,CASSLTAGGDQPQHF,TGTGCCAGCAGCTTGACAGCAGGGGGCGATCAGCCCCAGCATTTT
-,TRBJ1-3,-,TRBV4-1,CASSHHRVSLGNTIYF,TGCGCCAGCAGTCACCACAGGGTGTCCTTAGGAAACACCATATATTTT
-,TRBJ2-1,TRBD2,TRBV19,CASRNSGRALLNEQFF,TGTGCCAGTAGAAATAGCGGGAGGGCTCTCCTCAATGAGCAGTTCTTC
-,TRBJ1-5,-,TRBV5-8,CASSWGGETGQPQHF,TGTGCCAGCAGCTGGGGGGGGGAGACGGGTCAGCCCCAGCATTTT
-,TRBJ2-7,TRBD2,TRBV2,CASSDRGSGPYEQYF,TGTGCCAGCAGTGATCGCGGGAGCGGACCCTACGAGCAGTACTTC
few,TRBJ2-7,TRBD2,TRBV5-6,CASSFWDYYEQYF,TGTGCCAGCAGCTTCTGGGACTACTACGAGCAGTACTTC
-,TRBJ2-7,TRBD2,TRBV4-2,CASSQITSGSFYEQYF,TGTGCCAGCAGCCAAATCACTAGCGGGAGTTTCTACGAGCAGTACTTC
-,TRBJ2-7,-,TRBV7-2,CASSPLGGSSEQYF,TGTGCCAGCAGCCCCCTGGGGGGATCGAGCGAGCAGTACTTC
-,TRBJ2-5,-,TRBV11-2,CASSLGGEAGETQYF,TGTGCCAGCAGCTTAGGTGGAGAGGCAGGGGAGACCCAGTACTTC
-,TRBJ2-3,TRBD1,TRBV5-6,CASSTWTGGNTDTQYF,TGTGCCAGCAGCACGTGGACAGGGGGCAACACAGATACGCAGTATTTT
few,TRBJ1-1,TRBD1,TRBV5-4,CASWAGQGHGAFF,TGTGCCAGTTGGGCAGGACAGGGCCATGGAGCTTTCTTT
few,TRBJ2-1,-,TRBV5-4,CASSPESFSNEQFF,TGTGCCAGCAGCCCCGAAAGTTTTAGCAATGAGCAGTTCTTC
-,TRBJ2-1,TRBD2,TRBV29-1,CSVGGVSGRSYNEQFF,TGCAGCGTGGGTGGAGTGAGCGGGAGGTCCTACAATGAGCAGTTCTTC
-,TRBJ1-1,-,TRBV5-1,CASSNTGVNTEAFF,TGCGCCAGCAGCAATACAGGAGTGAACACTGAAGCTTTCTTT
-,TRBJ2-3,-,TRBV27,CASSGRGTFLDTQYF,TGTGCCAGCAGTGGCCGGGGAACCTTCCTCGATACGCAGTATTTT
-,TRBJ1-2,-,TRBV28,CASSLPRITNYGYTF,TGTGCCAGCAGTTTACCCAGAATAACTAACTATGGCTACACCTTC
-,TRBJ1-5,-,TRBV7-2,CASSLGRGLRPQHF,TGTGCCAGCAGCCTAGGACGGGGTCTTCGGCCCCAGCATTTT
once,TRBJ2-2,-,TRBV21-1,CASSALSGLTGELFF,TGTGCCAGCAGCGCCTTATCGGGATTAACCGGGGAGCTGTTTTTT
-,TRBJ2-7,-,TRBV7-2,CASSLSEDWEQYF,TGTGCCAGCAGCTTATCAGAGGATTGGGAGCAGTACTTC
-,TRBJ2-7,-,TRBV19,CASSVQVWYEQYF,TGTGCCAGTAGTGTACAGGTGTGGTACGAGCAGTACTTC
-,TRBJ2-1,-,TRBV5-6,CASSLPARSSYNEQFF,TGTGCCAGCAGCTTGCCCGCTAGAAGCTCCTACAATGAGCAGTTCTTC
few,TRBJ1-4,-,TRBV12-5,CASGRGTGSNEKLFF,TGTGCTAGTGGACGGGGGACGGGCTCTAATGAAAAACTGTTTTTT
-,TRBJ2-3,TRBD2,TRBV19,CASSMTSASTDTQYF,TGTGCCAGTAGTATGACTAGCGCCTCCACAGATACGCAGTATTTT
-,TRBJ2-7,-,TRBV5-4,CASSLRGAREQYF,TGTGCCAGCAGCCTCAGGGGGGCACGCGAGCAGTACTTC
-,TRBJ2-2,TRBD1,TRBV6-5,CASTPGQANTGELFF,TGTGCCAGCACCCCGGGACAGGCGAACACCGGGGAGCTGTTTTTT
-,TRBJ2-7,-,TRBV6-6,CASSLGDEQYF,TGTGCCAGCTCCCTAGGAGACGAGCAGTACTTC
-,TRBJ2-1,-,TRBV27,CASSPPGYNEQFF,TGTGCCAGCAGTCCCCCGGGTTACAATGAGCAGTTCTTC
-,TRBJ2-2,-,TRBV25-1,CASSRETGELFF,TGTGCCAGCAGTCGGGAAACCGGGGAGCTGTTTTTT
-,TRBJ1-1,-,TRBV21-1,CASSRARSMNTEAFF,TGTGCCAGCAGCAGGGCCAGAAGCATGAACACTGAAGCTTTCTTT
-,TRBJ2-1,TRBD1,TRBV11-2,CASSLSQGAYNEQFF,TGTGCCAGCAGCTTAAGTCAGGGGGCGTACAATGAGCAGTTCTTC
few,TRBJ2-2,-,TRBV5-1,CASSLDRNTGELFF,TGCGCCAGCAGCCTTGACAGGAACACCGGGGAGCTGTTTTTT
-,TRBJ1-2,TRBD1,TRBV6-5,CASSSRGRGYTF,TGTGCCAGCAGTTCTAGGGGGCGAGGCTACACCTTC
-,TRBJ2-3,TRBD2,TRBV5-4,CASSPGGLGTDTQYF,TGTGCCAGCAGCCCGGGGGGACTAGGGACAGATACGCAGTATTTT
-,TRBJ2-7,-,TRBV29-1,CSVVEGYEQYF,TGCAGCGTTGTCGAGGGCTACGAGCAGTACTTC